Following are 14 T cell receptor beta chains from one sample sequenced in a study of CD8 T cells in Susac syndrome. A quantity of roughly 0.5 to 1 ug RNA underwent reverse transcription using random hexamers. Via MiXCR, TCRdb re-called the immunoSEQ multiplex PCR reads, giving one row per CDR3 protein. Among more than 150,000 distinct CDR3 sequences, approximately 94% were seen once, and the ten largest hold approximately 0.089%. The source material was CD4+ T cells from PBMCs. The source of these receptors is a human donor with Susac syndrome.

V gene TRBV7-2 combines with J gene TRBJ2-3; D is perhaps TRBD1 or TRBD2 (5 bases each). The CDR3 covers 16 residues. Germline CDR1 SGHTA, CDR2 FQGNSA. Trimming pared 5 bases from V and 3 bases from J, leaving 18 bases between. In DNA, the CDR3 is TGTGCCAGCAGCCCCCTTGGACCTGGGACGACAGATACGCAGTATTTT. Its protein is CASSPLGPGTTDTQYF.

The V and J genes are TRBV5-4 and TRBJ2-2, with TRBD1 as a possible D gene (5 bases). The CDR3 spans 14 residues. Germline CDR1 reads SGHNT; CDR2 reads YYREEE (reference sequence). Trimming pared 7 bases from V and 2 bases from J, leaving 12 bases between. CDR3 sequence: CASGQKGNTGELFF. In DNA form, the CDR3 reads TGTGCCAGCGGACAAAAGGGTAACACCGGGGAGCTGTTTTTT.

This CDR3 is CAAKDRGTEAFF. CDR3 DNA: TGTGCCGCAAAGGACAGGGGAACTGAAGCTTTCTTT. The chain carries TRBV12-3 or TRBV12-4 and TRBJ1-1; 9 nucleotides match TRBD1. CDR3 length: 12 amino acids. With 11 bases clipped from V and 5 bases from J, the junction kept 6 bases outside the gene matches.

The chain carries TRBV6-1 and TRBJ2-7; possible D gene TRBD1, 5 bases. From germline, CDR1 is MNHNS and CDR2 SASEGT. The CDR3 has 14 amino acids. Between the trimmed V and J ends, which lost 2 bases and 10 bases, there was a span of 18 bases. The CDR3 spells CASSEQAGFGVQYF. Here the CDR3 DNA reads TGTGCCAGCAGTGAACAGGCAGGGTTTGGGGTACAGTACTTC.

The chain joins TRBV9 to TRBJ1-1; the D is unclear. The germline gives CDR1 SGDLS, CDR2 YYNGEE. Trimming removed 0 bases at V and 3 bases at J, with 6 bases between. The CDR3 runs to 13 residues. CDR3 amino acids: CASSVDSHTEAFF. DNA for the CDR3: TGTGCCAGCAGCGTAGATAGCCACACTGAAGCTTTCTTT.

The genes are TRBV27 and TRBJ2-3; D ambiguous. Trimming left V 4 bases short and J 0 bases short, with 8 bases between. CDR3 size: 14 residues. Germline V gene data show CDR1 as MNHEY and CDR2 as SMNVEV (reference sequence). The CDR3: CASSWAESTDTQYF. The CDR3 DNA is TGTGCCAGCAGTTGGGCAGAAAGCACAGATACGCAGTATTTT.

The DNA for the CDR3 is TGTGCCACCAGCAGAGATGCCCCGGCGAGGGGGCGGGAGACCCAGTACTTC. Protein: CATSRDAPARGRETQYF. The chain combines TRBV15 with TRBJ2-5; 7 bases match TRBD1. The germline gives CDR1 LNHNV, CDR2 YYDKDF (reference sequence). With 0 bases clipped from V and 5 bases from J, the junction kept 12 bases outside the gene matches. The CDR3 contains 17 residues.

The chain joins TRBV30 to TRBJ1-3, with D possibly being TRBD1 (5 bases). CDR1 and CDR2 (germline): GTSNPN, SVGIG (reference sequence). Deletions cut 2 bases from V and 2 bases from J, with 10 bases between. The CDR3 runs 14 residues. The CDR3 region has the DNA TGTGCCTGGAGTCAGGGACTCGCTGGAAACACCATATATTTT. Protein product: CAWSQGLAGNTIYF.

This clonotype has only one observation. The chain couples TRBV29-1 to TRBJ1-1, with no clear D. Per the germline V gene, CDR1 is SQVTM and CDR2 is ANQGSEA. Between the trimmed V and J ends, which lost 4 bases and 0 bases, there was a span of 15 bases. The CDR3 is 15 amino acids. The CDR3 region has the DNA TGCAGCGTTGCGTCATTAAGGAGGGTGAACACTGAAGCTTTCTTT. Its protein product is CSVASLRRVNTEAFF.

This chain joins TRBV4-1 and TRBJ1-6, with D tentatively TRBD1 (6 bases). Germline V lookup: CDR1 MGHRA, CDR2 YSYEKL. Trimming left V 1 base short and J 7 bases short, with 11 bases between. CDR3 size: 15 residues. CDR3 DNA: TGCGCCAGCAGCCAAGCGGACAGAGAAAATTCACCCCTCCACTTT. This translates into CASSQADRENSPLHF.

The genes are TRBV3-1 and TRBJ1-4, with D unclear. Deletions cut 4 bases from V and 5 bases from J, with 11 bases between. CDR3 length: 14 amino acids. CDR1 is LGHDT, CDR2 YNNKEL, per germline (reference sequence). CDR3 nucleotides: TGTGCCAGCAGCCTAGCACGCACCAATGAAAAACTGTTTTTT. Translation gives CASSLARTNEKLFF.

The CDR3 loop is CATWGWATEAFF. CDR3 coding DNA: TGTGCCACCTGGGGTTGGGCCACTGAAGCTTTCTTT. The chain uses TRBV28 and TRBJ1-1; D gene uncertain. This CDR3 spans 12 amino acids. CDR1 and CDR2 from the germline V gene are MDHEN and SYDVKM. V shed 10 bases and J shed 4 bases, with 13 bases lying between them.

The sample holds a few counts of this clonotype. The V gene is TRBV30, the J gene TRBJ1-1; TRBD1 is a possible D gene (6 bases). Trimming took off 0 bases at V and 0 bases at J, with 8 bases between the two ends. CDR1 is GTSNPN, CDR2 SVGIG, per germline (reference sequence). This CDR3 has 14 amino acids. The CDR3 is CAWSVRGVNTEAFF. CDR3 DNA: TGTGCCTGGAGTGTAAGGGGGGTGAACACTGAAGCTTTCTTT.

This clonotype was found once. V usage is TRBV5-1 and J usage is TRBJ2-5; 10 bases fit TRBD2. With 1 base clipped from V and 5 bases from J, the junction kept 5 bases outside the gene matches. The germline gives CDR1 SGHRS, CDR2 YFSETQ. The CDR3 sequence is 15 residues long. The CDR3: CASSLSGGAQETQYF. The CDR3 DNA reads TGCGCCAGCAGCTTGAGCGGGGGGGCCCAGGAGACCCAGTACTTC.